This T cell receptor beta chain emerged from a study of cytomegalovirus exposure and HLA in healthy donors. Across the study: One earlier analysis, a look at approximately 180 million T cells, found some 100 million unique TCR beta sequences.

Concerning this clone itself: Its antigen remains unidentified.

Study-level results: Cytomegalovirus-associated status was assigned to 150 or so TCR beta chains. Sequencing likely generated an artifact that appeared as a cluster of highly shared sequence variants.

Germline V gene lookup returns CDR1 LNHNV and CDR2 YYDKDF (reference sequence). After removal of 7 bases from V and 5 bases from J, the junction contained 5 bases not matched to a gene. The CDR3 loop spans 14 amino acids. Primers included in the PCR were 60 Vbeta and 13 Jbeta primers. Measured with immunoSEQ multiplex PCR; TCRdb has only the in-frame clones, and not every one. Here the sample spans some 240,000 clones, 80% to 95% being singletons. This TCR was recovered from a girl aged 2-10 years in good health and CMV-seronegative. The V gene is TRBV15, the J gene TRBJ2-1; 10 bases match TRBD2. The sequencing input was PBMCs. This CDR3 is CATNGLADNNEQFF. The CDR3 DNA follows: TGTGCCACCAACGGACTAGCGGACAACAATGAGCAGTTCTTC.